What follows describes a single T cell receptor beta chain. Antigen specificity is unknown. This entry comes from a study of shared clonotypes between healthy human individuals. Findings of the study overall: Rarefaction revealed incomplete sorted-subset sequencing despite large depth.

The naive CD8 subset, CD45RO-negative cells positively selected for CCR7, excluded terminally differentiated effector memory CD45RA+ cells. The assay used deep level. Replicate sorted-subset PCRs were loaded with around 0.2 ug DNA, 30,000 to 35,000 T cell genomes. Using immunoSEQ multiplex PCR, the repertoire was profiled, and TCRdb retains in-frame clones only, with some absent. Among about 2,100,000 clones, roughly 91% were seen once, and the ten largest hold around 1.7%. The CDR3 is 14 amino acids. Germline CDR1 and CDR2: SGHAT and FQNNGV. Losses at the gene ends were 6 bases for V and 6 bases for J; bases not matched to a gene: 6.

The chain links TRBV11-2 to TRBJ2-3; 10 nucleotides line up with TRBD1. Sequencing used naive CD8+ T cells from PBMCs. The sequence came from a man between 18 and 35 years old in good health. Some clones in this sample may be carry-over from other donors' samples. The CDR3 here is CASSQTGGPDTQYF. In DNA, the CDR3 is TGTGCCAGCAGTCAGACAGGGGGCCCGGATACGCAGTATTTT.